These 32 T cell receptor beta chains came from one sample sequenced in a study of PD-L1 blockade in urothelial cancer. This table comes from immunoSEQ multiplex PCR, and its TCRdb copy is limited to in-frame clones, with some not included. The repertoire holds about 69,000 clones, with roughly 89% as singletons. Sequenced here: PBMCs, sampled around atezolizumab (anti-PD-L1) treatment. The receptors come from a man in his fifties or sixties with urothelial cancer.

This chain links TRBV28 with TRBJ2-7; TRBD1 aligns across 9 bases. Germline-derived CDR1 and CDR2 are MDHEN and SYDVKM. This CDR3 spans 14 amino acids. The V segment lost 4 bases and the J segment 7 bases; nucleotides outside the gene matches: 8. CDR3 nucleotide sequence: TGTGCCAGCAGTTCGACCGGGACAGGGAGAGAGCAGTACTTC. It yields the protein CASSSTGTGREQYF.

This rearrangement joins TRBV5-6 to TRBJ2-3, with 12 nucleotides matching TRBD2. Trimming at V came to 1 base and at J to 0 bases, leaving 3 bases not matched to a gene. CDR3 length equals 17 residues. The germline gives CDR1 SGHDT, CDR2 YYEEEE. The CDR3: CASSLTSGGTSTDTQYF. In nucleotides, the CDR3 is TGTGCCAGCAGCTTGACTAGCGGGGGGACAAGCACAGATACGCAGTATTTT.

V usage is TRBV30 and J usage is TRBJ2-7; D ambiguous. CDR1 and CDR2 from the germline V gene are GTSNPN and SVGIG (reference sequence). V lost 3 bases and J 2 bases, leaving 17 bases between the germline ends. The CDR3 runs 15 residues. The CDR3 DNA sequence: TGTGCCTGGAGCTTAGGCGGAGTATCTACCTACGAGCAGTACTTC. The encoded protein is CAWSLGGVSTYEQYF.

The rearrangement links TRBV28 to TRBJ2-4; D possibly corresponds to TRBD2 (7 bases). V lost 7 bases and J 0 bases, leaving 13 bases between the germline ends. The length of the CDR3 is 15 residues. Germline CDR1 MDHEN, CDR2 SYDVKM. CDR3 loop: CASNVGGLAKNIQYF. The CDR3 coding sequence is TGTGCCAGCAACGTGGGGGGGCTAGCCAAAAACATTCAGTACTTC. Full variable domain (rest looked up from reference TRBV28 and TRBJ2-4): DVKVTQSSRYLVKRTGEKVFLECVQDMDHENMFWYRQDPGLGLRLIYFSYDVKMKEKGDIPEGYSVSREKKERFSLILESASTNQTSMYLCASNVGGLAKNIQYFGAGTRLSVL.

The rearrangement joins TRBV28 to TRBJ1-2, with TRBD1 as a possible D gene (6 bases). The germline CDR1 and CDR2 sequences are MDHEN and SYDVKM. Trimming removed 4 bases at V and 2 bases at J, with 17 bases between. This CDR3 contains 16 residues. CDR3 nucleotide sequence: TGTGCCAGCAGTTCCCCGGGACACTACTCCAACTATGGCTACACCTTC. It specifies CASSSPGHYSNYGYTF.

The chain combines TRBV10-3 with TRBJ2-1; 10 bases are shared with TRBD1. CDR1 is ENHRY, CDR2 SYGVKD, per germline. The CDR3 spans 14 residues. With V trimmed by 3 bases and J by 15 bases, 11 bases remained unmatched. The chain's CDR3 is CAISEVQGTGDPFF. The CDR3 DNA is TGTGCCATCAGTGAAGTCCAAGGGACAGGGGATCCGTTCTTC.

The chain has TRBV7-9 and TRBJ2-3, with D perhaps matching TRBD2 (5 bases). The CDR3 runs to 12 residues. Trimming shortened V by 3 bases and J by 8 bases, and 9 bases separated the two germline ends. Germline lookup yields CDR1 SEHNR and CDR2 FQNEAQ (reference sequence). This CDR3 reads CASSLDWATQYF. CDR3 DNA: TGTGCCAGCAGCTTGGACTGGGCTACGCAGTATTTT.

V is TRBV6-6 and J is TRBJ1-2; D is ambiguous. V was pared by 8 bases and J by 9 bases, with 10 bases between. The length of the CDR3 is 10 residues. Germline V gene lookup returns CDR1 MNHNY and CDR2 SVGAGI (reference sequence). The CDR3 is CASSRESYTF. The CDR3, as DNA: TGTGCCAGCTCCCGGGAGAGCTACACCTTC.

This sequence joins TRBV7-6 and TRBJ2-7, with 10 bases fitting TRBD1. In germline, CDR1 is SGHVS, CDR2 FNYEAQ. The ends lost 1 base at V and 6 bases at J; junction bases unmatched: 3. The CDR3 spans 14 residues. The CDR3 nucleotides read TGTGCCAGCAGCTTAGGACAGGGGGCACTCGAGCAGTACTTC. As protein: CASSLGQGALEQYF.

The DNA of the CDR3 is TGCAGCGCTACCGGGACAGGGGGGGACATTCAGTACTTC. Its protein is CSATGTGGDIQYF. This chain connects TRBV29-1 to TRBJ2-4, with 11 bases that match TRBD1. Unmatched junction bases numbered 7, after V lost 7 bases and J lost 8 bases. CDR1 SQVTM and CDR2 ANQGSEA come from the germline V gene. This CDR3 spans 13 amino acids.

The rearrangement joins TRBV19 to TRBJ1-5; D not resolved. Germline values: CDR1 LNHDA, CDR2 SQIVND (reference sequence). This CDR3 region has 15 residues. Deletions cut 1 base from V and 2 bases from J, with 9 bases between. CDR3 amino acids: CASSIALQGNQPQHF. The DNA of the CDR3 is TGTGCCAGTAGTATAGCCTTACAAGGCAATCAGCCCCAGCATTTT.

The rearrangement joins TRBV9 to TRBJ2-2; TRBD2 matches 7 bases. V dropped 2 bases and J dropped 0; count of bases not matched to a gene: 4. Germline V CDR1 and CDR2: SGDLS, YYNGEE. This CDR3 spans 16 amino acids. The CDR3 region is CASSVGLAANTGELFF. CDR3 DNA: TGTGCCAGCAGCGTGGGCCTAGCGGCGAACACCGGGGAGCTGTTTTTT.

V is TRBV4-1 and J is TRBJ2-2, with a tentative D call TRBD2 (5 bases). Deletions cut 4 bases from V and 0 bases from J, with 6 bases between. The length of the CDR3 is 14 residues. Germline values: CDR1 MGHRA, CDR2 YSYEKL. CDR3 in amino acids: CASSLGTNTGELFF. The CDR3 nucleotides are TGCGCCAGCAGCCTCGGGACGAACACCGGGGAGCTGTTTTTT.

The gene calls are TRBV9 and TRBJ2-5; 8 bases are shared with TRBD1. CDR1 and CDR2 from the germline V gene are SGDLS and YYNGEE. Losses at the gene ends were 4 bases for V and 2 bases for J; bases not matched to a gene: 7. The CDR3 consists of 15 residues. CDR3 DNA: TGTGCCAGCAGCATAACGACAGGGGATCAAGAGACCCAGTACTTC. As protein: CASSITTGDQETQYF.

V gene TRBV9 combines with J gene TRBJ1-1; 7 bases map to TRBD1. The junction had 6 bases not matched to a gene; V was cut back by 0 bases and J by 4 bases. This CDR3 has 15 residues. CDR1 and CDR2 (germline): SGDLS, YYNGEE. CDR3 protein: CASSVGRGLATEAFF. CDR3 bases: TGTGCCAGCAGCGTAGGAAGGGGGCTGGCCACTGAAGCTTTCTTT.

The chain is built from TRBV6-5 and TRBJ2-5; the D gene is possibly TRBD2 (7 bases). Trimming cost V 4 bases and J 10 bases, with 16 bases left between them. The CDR3 spans 13 residues. CDR1 and CDR2 from the germline V gene are MNHEY and SVGAGI. The DNA for the CDR3 is TGTGCCAGCAGTTCGGGGGGCGACGTAAGCCAGTACTTC. Amino acid sequence: CASSSGGDVSQYF.

This clone has only one observation. The gene calls are TRBV5-1 and TRBJ1-1; TRBD1 might be the D (6 bases). This CDR3 is 16 amino acids long. V was pared by 4 bases and J by 0 bases, with 16 bases between. CDR1 SGHRS and CDR2 YFSETQ come from the germline V gene. In nucleotides, the CDR3 is TGCGCCAGCAGCGGGGCTGACAGGACCATGAACACTGAAGCTTTCTTT. Translating gives CASSGADRTMNTEAFF.

The gene calls are TRBV7-8 and TRBJ2-7; TRBD2 is a possible D gene (5 bases). V gave up 5 bases and J gave up 0 bases, with 20 bases separating them. This CDR3 is 17 amino acids long. Germline CDR1 SGHVS, CDR2 FQNEAQ. CDR3 region: CASSRLYRDYLSYEQYF. For the CDR3, the DNA is TGTGCCAGCAGCCGCTTATACCGGGATTACCTCTCCTACGAGCAGTACTTC.

This chain links TRBV11-2 with TRBJ2-3; 8 nucleotides match TRBD1. The CDR3 is 14 residues long. Trimming at V came to 5 bases and at J to 3 bases, leaving 4 bases not matched to a gene. From germline, CDR1 is SGHAT and CDR2 FQNNGV. CDR3 loop: CASSPGQATDTQYF. The CDR3, as DNA: TGTGCCAGCAGCCCGGGACAGGCAACAGATACGCAGTATTTT.

J is TRBJ2-7 and V is TRBV27; D possibly corresponds to TRBD1 (6 bases). The germline V and J ends were trimmed by 7 bases and 1 base, with 23 bases remaining between them. Per germline, CDR1 MNHEY and CDR2 SMNVEV (reference sequence). The CDR3 is 17 residues long. The CDR3 protein is CASIWRTERPPSYEQYF. The CDR3 coding sequence is TGTGCCAGCATCTGGAGGACAGAAAGACCCCCTTCCTACGAGCAGTACTTC.

CDR3 bases: TGTGCCAGCAGTAAACAGACGAGCTCCTATAATTCACCCCTCCACTTT. The encoded protein is CASSKQTSSYNSPLHF. The chain is built from TRBV27 and TRBJ1-6; no reliable D call. The CDR3 is 16 residues long. The V and J ends lost 5 bases and 0 bases respectively, with 11 bases between them. Germline CDR1 MNHEY, CDR2 SMNVEV (reference sequence).

The chain couples TRBV5-1 to TRBJ2-7; 10 bases agree with TRBD1. J was trimmed by 6 bases and V by 0 bases; bases with no gene match: 6. The CDR3 is made up of 15 amino acids. Germline V gene lookup returns CDR1 SGHRS and CDR2 YFSETQ. The CDR3 loop reads CASSLAGQGRAEQYF. As DNA, the CDR3 is TGCGCCAGCAGCTTGGCGGGACAGGGGAGGGCCGAGCAGTACTTC.

This chain uses TRBV28 with TRBJ2-2, with TRBD1 matching 7 bases. Germline lookup yields CDR1 MDHEN and CDR2 SYDVKM. J gave up 1 base and V 7 bases, and 6 bases lay outside the gene matches. The CDR3 spans 15 residues. The CDR3 spells CASTPDRLNTGELFF. CDR3 sequence (DNA): TGTGCCAGCACCCCGGACAGGTTGAACACCGGGGAGCTGTTTTTT.

This CDR3 is CAITDRNTEAFF. The CDR3 coding sequence is TGTGCCATCACCGACAGGAACACTGAAGCTTTCTTT. This chain connects TRBV10-3 to TRBJ1-1; a possible D gene is TRBD1 (5 bases). The length of the CDR3 is 12 residues. Germline CDR1 and CDR2: ENHRY and SYGVKD. Deletions cut 7 bases from V and 1 base from J, with 7 bases between.

V and J are TRBV18 and TRBJ2-1; 10 bases match TRBD1. Germline V CDR1 and CDR2: KGHSH, LQKENI. There are 16 residues in the CDR3. V was clipped by 3 bases and J by 7 bases; unmatched bases: 9. This CDR3 reads CASSPLDRGTGNEQFF. The CDR3 DNA sequence: TGTGCCAGCTCACCCTTGGACAGGGGGACTGGGAATGAGCAGTTCTTC.

This clone was picked up one time. The V gene is TRBV6-1, the J gene TRBJ1-2; D is undetermined. CDR1 and CDR2 from the germline V gene are MNHNS and SASEGT. Trimming shortened V by 3 bases and J by 0 bases, and 17 bases separated the two germline ends. The CDR3 sequence is 17 residues long. In DNA, the CDR3 is TGTGCCAGCAGTGACCGTTGGTTGGAGTCGGCTAACTATGGCTACACCTTC. Translation gives CASSDRWLESANYGYTF.

The chain links TRBV5-1 to TRBJ2-2; TRBD1 matches 9 bases. The J segment lost 4 bases and the V segment lost 4 bases, leaving 8 bases of the junction unmatched. The length of the CDR3 is 16 residues. CDR1 is SGHRS, CDR2 YFSETQ, per germline. The CDR3 reads CASSAGQGGFTGELFF. CDR3 DNA: TGCGCCAGCAGCGCGGGACAGGGAGGTTTCACCGGGGAGCTGTTTTTT. Supplemented by reference TRBV5-1 and TRBJ2-2, the full variable domain reads KAGVTQTPRYLIKTRGQQVTLSCSPISGHRSVSWYQQTPGQGLQFLFEYFSETQRNKGNFPGRFSGRQFSNSRSEMNVSTLELGDSALYLCASSAGQGGFTGELFFGEGSRLTVL.

This clone was seen just once. The rearrangement joins TRBV7-9 to TRBJ1-2; TRBD1 might be the D (6 bases). Germline lookup yields CDR1 SEHNR and CDR2 FQNEAQ (reference sequence). The V gene lost 5 bases and the J gene lost 8 bases, with 15 bases spanning the gap. The CDR3 covers 13 residues. The CDR3 coding sequence is TGTGCCAGCAGCCCGTCAAACAGGGACGGCTACACCTTC. It codes for CASSPSNRDGYTF.

V and J are TRBV9 and TRBJ2-7; unclear D gene. This CDR3 spans 16 amino acids. Trimming shortened V by 4 bases and J by 3 bases, and 20 bases separated the two germline ends. Germline loops: CDR1 SGDLS, CDR2 YYNGEE. This chain's CDR3 is CASSPLGEADLYEQYF. CDR3 coding DNA: TGTGCCAGCAGCCCCCTCGGTGAGGCTGACCTCTACGAGCAGTACTTC. The entire variable domain, with the rest obtained from reference TRBV9 and TRBJ2-7, is as follows: DSGVTQTPKHLITATGQRVTLRCSPRSGDLSVYWYQQSLDQGLQFLIQYYNGEERAKGNILERFSAQQFPDLHSELNLSSLELGDSALYFCASSPLGEADLYEQYFGPGTRLTVT.

This chain connects TRBV6-6 to TRBJ1-1; the match to TRBD1 covers 7 bases. With 5 bases clipped from V and 1 base from J, the junction kept 4 bases outside the gene matches. The CDR3 has 14 residues. Germline V gene lookup returns CDR1 MNHNY and CDR2 SVGAGI (reference sequence). CDR3 nucleotides: TGTGCCAGCAGTCAGGACAGGAGGAACACTGAAGCTTTCTTT. Translation gives CASSQDRRNTEAFF.

The J gene is TRBJ2-7, the V gene TRBV11-2; 8 bases agree with TRBD2. This CDR3 spans 17 amino acids. V dropped 0 bases and J dropped 4; count of bases not matched to a gene: 11. Germline loops: CDR1 SGHAT, CDR2 FQNNGV. The CDR3 DNA is TGTGCCAGCAGCTTAGATGTTGTAGGACTAGCAACGTACGAGCAGTACTTC. Translated, it gives CASSLDVVGLATYEQYF.

The chain links TRBV9 to TRBJ2-1; 8 nucleotides line up with TRBD2. This CDR3 comprises 15 residues. Germline-derived CDR1 and CDR2 are SGDLS and YYNGEE. V shed 0 bases, J shed 8 bases, and the junction held 7 bases outside the gene matches. The CDR3 spells CASSVVTGGPHEQFF. The CDR3 region has the DNA TGTGCCAGCAGCGTAGTAACGGGAGGGCCGCATGAGCAGTTCTTC. Variable domain in full (rest from reference TRBV9 and TRBJ2-1): DSGVTQTPKHLITATGQRVTLRCSPRSGDLSVYWYQQSLDQGLQFLIQYYNGEERAKGNILERFSAQQFPDLHSELNLSSLELGDSALYFCASSVVTGGPHEQFFGPGTRLTVL.